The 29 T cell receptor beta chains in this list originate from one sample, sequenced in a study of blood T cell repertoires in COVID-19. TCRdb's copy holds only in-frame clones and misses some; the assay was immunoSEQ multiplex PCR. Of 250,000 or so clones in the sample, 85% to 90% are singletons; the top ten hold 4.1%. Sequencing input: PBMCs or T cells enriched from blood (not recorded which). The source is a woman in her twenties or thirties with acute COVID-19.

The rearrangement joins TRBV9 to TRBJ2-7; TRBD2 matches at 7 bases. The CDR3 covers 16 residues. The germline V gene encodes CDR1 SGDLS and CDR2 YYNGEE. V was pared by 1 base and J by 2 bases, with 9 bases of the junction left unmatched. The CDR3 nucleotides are TGTGCCAGCAGCGTACGGGCGGGAGAAGGGGCCTACGAGCAGTACTTC. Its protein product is CASSVRAGEGAYEQYF.

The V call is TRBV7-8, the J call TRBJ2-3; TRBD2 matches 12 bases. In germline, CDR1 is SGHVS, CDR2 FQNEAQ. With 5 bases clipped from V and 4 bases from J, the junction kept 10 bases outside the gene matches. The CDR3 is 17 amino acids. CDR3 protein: CASSPLTSGRSADTQYF. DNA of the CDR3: TGTGCCAGCAGCCCCTTGACTAGCGGGAGATCGGCAGATACGCAGTATTTT.

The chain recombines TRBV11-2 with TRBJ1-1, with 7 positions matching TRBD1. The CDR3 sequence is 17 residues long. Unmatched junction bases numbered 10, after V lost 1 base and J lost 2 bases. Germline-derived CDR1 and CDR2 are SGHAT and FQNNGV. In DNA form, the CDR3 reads TGTGCCAGCAGCTTAGCCCGGGGACAGAGGCGTAACACTGAAGCTTTCTTT. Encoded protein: CASSLARGQRRNTEAFF.

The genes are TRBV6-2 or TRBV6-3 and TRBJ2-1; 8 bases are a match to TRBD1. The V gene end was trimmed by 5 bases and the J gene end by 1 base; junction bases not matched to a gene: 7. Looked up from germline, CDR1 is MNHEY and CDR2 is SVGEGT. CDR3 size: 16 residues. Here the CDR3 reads CASSPDRALSYNEQFF. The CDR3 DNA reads TGTGCCAGCAGTCCGGACAGGGCCCTATCCTACAATGAGCAGTTCTTC.

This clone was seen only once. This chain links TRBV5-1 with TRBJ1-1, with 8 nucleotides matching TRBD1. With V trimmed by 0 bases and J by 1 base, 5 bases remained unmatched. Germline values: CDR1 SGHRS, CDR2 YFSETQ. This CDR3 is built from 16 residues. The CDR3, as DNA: TGCGCCAGCAGCTTGGCCTTCGACAGGGGGAACACTGAAGCTTTCTTT. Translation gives CASSLAFDRGNTEAFF.

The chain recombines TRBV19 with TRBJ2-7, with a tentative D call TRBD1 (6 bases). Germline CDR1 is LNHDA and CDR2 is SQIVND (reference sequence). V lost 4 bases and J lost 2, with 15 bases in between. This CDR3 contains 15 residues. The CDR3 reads CASSTGTFQAYEQYF. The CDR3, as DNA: TGTGCCAGTAGTACTGGGACATTCCAGGCCTACGAGCAGTACTTC.

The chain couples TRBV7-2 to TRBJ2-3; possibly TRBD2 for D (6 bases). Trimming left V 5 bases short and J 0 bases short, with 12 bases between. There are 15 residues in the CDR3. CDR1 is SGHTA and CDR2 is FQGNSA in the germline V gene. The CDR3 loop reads CASSLGGTSTDTQYF. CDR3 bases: TGTGCCAGCAGCCTAGGTGGGACTAGCACAGATACGCAGTATTTT.

The CDR3 is CASSEVGDYGYTF. The CDR3, as DNA: TGTGCCAGCAGTGAAGTCGGGGACTATGGCTACACCTTC. The chain couples TRBV25-1 to TRBJ1-2; D is unresolved. V shed 2 bases and J shed 3 bases, with 7 bases lying between them. The CDR3 extends over 13 amino acids. Germline loops: CDR1 MGHDK, CDR2 SYGVNS.

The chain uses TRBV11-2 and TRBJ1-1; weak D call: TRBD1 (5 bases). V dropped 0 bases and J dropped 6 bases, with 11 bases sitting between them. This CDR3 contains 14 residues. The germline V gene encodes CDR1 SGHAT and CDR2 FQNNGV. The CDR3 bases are TGTGCCAGCAGCTTAGATTTGGGGCACGCTGAAGCTTTCTTT. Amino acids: CASSLDLGHAEAFF.

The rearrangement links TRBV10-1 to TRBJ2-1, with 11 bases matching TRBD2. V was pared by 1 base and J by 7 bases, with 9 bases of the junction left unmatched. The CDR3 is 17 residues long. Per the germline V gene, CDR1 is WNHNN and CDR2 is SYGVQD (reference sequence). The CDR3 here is CASSELLAGERVNEQFF. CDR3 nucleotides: TGCGCCAGCAGTGAGTTACTAGCGGGAGAACGGGTAAATGAGCAGTTCTTC.

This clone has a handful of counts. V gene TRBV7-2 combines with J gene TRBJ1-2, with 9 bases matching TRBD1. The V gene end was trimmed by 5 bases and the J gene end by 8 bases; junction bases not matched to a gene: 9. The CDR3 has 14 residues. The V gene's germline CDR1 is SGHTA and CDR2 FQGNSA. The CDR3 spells CASSLPQGAKGYTF. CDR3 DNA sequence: TGTGCCAGCAGCCTACCACAGGGGGCTAAAGGCTACACCTTC. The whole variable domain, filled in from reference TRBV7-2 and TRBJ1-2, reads GAGVSQSPSNKVTEKGKDVELRCDPISGHTALYWYRQSLGQGLEFLIYFQGNSAPDKSGLPSDRFSAERTGGSVSTLTIQRTQQEDSAVYLCASSLPQGAKGYTFGSGTRLTVV.

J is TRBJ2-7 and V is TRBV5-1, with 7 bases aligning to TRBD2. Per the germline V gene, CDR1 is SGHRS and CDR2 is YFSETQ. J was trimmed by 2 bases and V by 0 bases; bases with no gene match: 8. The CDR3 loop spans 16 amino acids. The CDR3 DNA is TGCGCCAGCAGCTTGGTTGCCGGGAGGCCTCCCTACGAGCAGTACTTC. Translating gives CASSLVAGRPPYEQYF.

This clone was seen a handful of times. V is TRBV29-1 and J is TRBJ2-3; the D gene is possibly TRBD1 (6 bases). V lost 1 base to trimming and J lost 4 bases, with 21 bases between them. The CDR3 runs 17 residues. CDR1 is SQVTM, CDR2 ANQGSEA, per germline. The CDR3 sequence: CSVEGGPRLIGADTQYF. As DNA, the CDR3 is TGCAGCGTTGAAGGGGGGCCAAGACTCATCGGGGCAGATACGCAGTATTTT.

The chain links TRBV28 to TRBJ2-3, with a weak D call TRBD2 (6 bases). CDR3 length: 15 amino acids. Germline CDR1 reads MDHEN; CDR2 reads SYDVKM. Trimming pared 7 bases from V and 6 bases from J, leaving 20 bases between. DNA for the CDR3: TGTGCCAGCACCGCGGGACTGGATCGGGATGATACGCAGTATTTT. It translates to CASTAGLDRDDTQYF.

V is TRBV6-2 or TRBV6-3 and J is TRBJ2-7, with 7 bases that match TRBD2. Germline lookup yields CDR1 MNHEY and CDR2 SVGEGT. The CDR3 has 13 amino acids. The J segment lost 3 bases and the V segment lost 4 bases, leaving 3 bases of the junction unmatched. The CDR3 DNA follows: TGTGCCAGCAGTTGGGGGGGGGTCTACGAGCAGTACTTC. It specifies CASSWGGVYEQYF.

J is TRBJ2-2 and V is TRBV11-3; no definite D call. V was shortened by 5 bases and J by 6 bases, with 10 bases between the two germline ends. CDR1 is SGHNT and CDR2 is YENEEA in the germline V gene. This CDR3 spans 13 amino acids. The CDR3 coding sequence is TGTGCCAGCAGCCCCGGGTCCGCCGGGGAGCTGTTTTTT. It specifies CASSPGSAGELFF.

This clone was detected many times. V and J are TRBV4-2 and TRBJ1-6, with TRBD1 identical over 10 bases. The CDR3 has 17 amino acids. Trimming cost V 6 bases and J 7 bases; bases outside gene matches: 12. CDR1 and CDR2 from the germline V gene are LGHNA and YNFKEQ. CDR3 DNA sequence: TGTGCCAGCAGGCCCGGGACAGGGGATGTTAGGAATTCACCCCTCCACTTT. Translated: CASRPGTGDVRNSPLHF.

CDR3 in DNA: TGTGCCAGCAGCCCCTGGACAGGGCCATATATAAGTAATTCACCCCTCCACTTT. This translates into CASSPWTGPYISNSPLHF. The chain has TRBV11-2 and TRBJ1-6, with 8 positions matching TRBD1. The germline V gene encodes CDR1 SGHAT and CDR2 FQNNGV. The CDR3 has 18 amino acids. J was trimmed by 6 bases and V by 5 bases; bases with no gene match: 15.

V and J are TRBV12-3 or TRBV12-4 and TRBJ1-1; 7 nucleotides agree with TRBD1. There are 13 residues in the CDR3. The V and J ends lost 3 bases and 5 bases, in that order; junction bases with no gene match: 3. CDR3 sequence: CASSFQQGTEAFF. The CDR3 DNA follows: TGTGCCAGCAGTTTCCAACAGGGGACTGAAGCTTTCTTT.

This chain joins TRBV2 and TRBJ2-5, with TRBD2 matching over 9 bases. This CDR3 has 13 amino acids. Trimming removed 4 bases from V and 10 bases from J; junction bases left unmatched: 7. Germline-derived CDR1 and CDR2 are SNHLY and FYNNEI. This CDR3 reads CASSGTSVGDQYF. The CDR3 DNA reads TGTGCCAGCAGTGGGACTAGCGTCGGGGACCAGTACTTC.

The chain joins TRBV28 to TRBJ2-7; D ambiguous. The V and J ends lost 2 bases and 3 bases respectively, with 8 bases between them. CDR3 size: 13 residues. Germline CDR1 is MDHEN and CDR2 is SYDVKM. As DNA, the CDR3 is TGTGCCAGCAGTTTAGGGCAGTACTACGAGCAGTACTTC. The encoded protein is CASSLGQYYEQYF.

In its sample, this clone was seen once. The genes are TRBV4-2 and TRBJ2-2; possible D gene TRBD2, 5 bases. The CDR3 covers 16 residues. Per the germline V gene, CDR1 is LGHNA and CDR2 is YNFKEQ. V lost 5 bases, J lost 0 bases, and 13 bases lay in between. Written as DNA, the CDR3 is TGTGCCAGCAGCGCCCAGGCACTAGCGAACACCGGGGAGCTGTTTTTT. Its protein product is CASSAQALANTGELFF.

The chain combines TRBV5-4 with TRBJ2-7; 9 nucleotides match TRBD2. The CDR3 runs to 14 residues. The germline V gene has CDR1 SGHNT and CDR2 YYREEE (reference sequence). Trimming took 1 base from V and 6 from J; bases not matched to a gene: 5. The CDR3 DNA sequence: TGTGCCAGCAGCTTGCCTGGACTAGCGTCCGAGCAGTACTTC. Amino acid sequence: CASSLPGLASEQYF.

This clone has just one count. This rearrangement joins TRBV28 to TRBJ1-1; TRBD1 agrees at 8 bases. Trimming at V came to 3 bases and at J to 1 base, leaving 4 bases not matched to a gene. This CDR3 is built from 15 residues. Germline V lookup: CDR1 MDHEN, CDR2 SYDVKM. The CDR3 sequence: CASSLQGAGNTEAFF. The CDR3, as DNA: TGTGCCAGCAGTTTGCAGGGGGCAGGGAACACTGAAGCTTTCTTT. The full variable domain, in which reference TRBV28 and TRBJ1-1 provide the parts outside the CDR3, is DVKVTQSSRYLVKRTGEKVFLECVQDMDHENMFWYRQDPGLGLRLIYFSYDVKMKEKGDIPEGYSVSREKKERFSLILESASTNQTSMYLCASSLQGAGNTEAFFGQGTRLTVV.

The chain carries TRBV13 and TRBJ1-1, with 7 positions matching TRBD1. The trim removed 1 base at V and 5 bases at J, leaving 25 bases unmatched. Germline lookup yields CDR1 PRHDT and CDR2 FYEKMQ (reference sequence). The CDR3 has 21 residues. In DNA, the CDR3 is TGTGCCAGCAGCTTAGTAGGAGTTCCACCGACAGGGCCTGAGGTGGCAACTGAAGCTTTCTTT. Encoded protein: CASSLVGVPPTGPEVATEAFF.

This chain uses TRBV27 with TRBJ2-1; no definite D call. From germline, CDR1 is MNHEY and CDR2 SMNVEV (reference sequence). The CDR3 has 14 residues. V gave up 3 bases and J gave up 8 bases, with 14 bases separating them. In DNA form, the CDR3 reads TGTGCCAGCAGTTTTGGCCCATGGAGTGATGAGCAGTTCTTC. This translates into CASSFGPWSDEQFF.

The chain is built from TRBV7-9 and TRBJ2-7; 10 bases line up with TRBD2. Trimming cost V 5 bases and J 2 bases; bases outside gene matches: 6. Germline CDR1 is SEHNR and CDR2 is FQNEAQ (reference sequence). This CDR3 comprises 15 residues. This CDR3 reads CASSPGLADPYEQYF. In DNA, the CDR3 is TGTGCCAGCAGCCCCGGACTAGCGGACCCCTACGAGCAGTACTTC.

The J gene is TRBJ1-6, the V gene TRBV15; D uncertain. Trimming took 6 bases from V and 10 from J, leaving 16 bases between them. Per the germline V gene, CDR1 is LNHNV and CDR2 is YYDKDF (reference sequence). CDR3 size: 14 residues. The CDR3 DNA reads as TGTGCCACCAGTCTTTTTGTCATGGGCTCACCCCTCCACTTT. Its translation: CATSLFVMGSPLHF.

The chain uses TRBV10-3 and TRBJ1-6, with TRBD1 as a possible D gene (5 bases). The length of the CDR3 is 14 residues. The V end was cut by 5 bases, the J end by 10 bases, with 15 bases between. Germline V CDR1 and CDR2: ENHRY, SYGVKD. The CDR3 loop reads CAISRPQSGSPLHF. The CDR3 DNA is TGTGCCATCAGTCGCCCACAGTCAGGGTCACCCCTCCACTTT.